This TCR beta chain was identified during a study of CD8 T cells in Susac syndrome. Sequencing of TCR beta was undertaken in CD8+ and CD4+ T cells derived from blood. Treatment-naive patients with stable or active relapsing-remitting disease were the multiple sclerosis controls. Negative isolation was applied to CD8+ and CD4+ T cells, and FACS enrichment was applied to TEMRA cells. Turning to this clonotype: Its specificity is unknown.

Broader study findings: The TCR sequencing and HLA analysis in the study involved a relatively small number of individuals, as the study acknowledged.

An input of roughly 0.45 to 1 ug of RNA was subjected to reverse transcription using random hexamers. TCRdb ran MiXCR on the immunoSEQ multiplex PCR reads and lists one entry per CDR3 protein. The table includes about 280,000 distinct CDR3 sequences, 70% to 90% detected once. The CDR3 has 15 amino acids. Germline-derived CDR1 and CDR2 are GTSNPN and SVGIG (reference sequence). V lost 4 bases to trimming and J lost 0 bases, with 13 bases between them. This chain links TRBV30 with TRBJ1-3; D remains ambiguous. Source material: CD8+ T cells from PBMCs. This clonotype was sampled from a human donor with multiple sclerosis. CDR3 loop: CAWTLDGRSGNTIYF. The CDR3 DNA sequence: TGTGCCTGGACTTTGGACGGTCGCTCTGGAAACACCATATATTTT. Using reference TRBV30 and TRBJ1-3 for the parts outside the CDR3, the full variable domain is SQTIHQWPATLVQPVGSPLSLECTVEGTSNPNLYWYRQAAGRGLQLLFYSVGIGQISSEVPQNLSASRPQDRQFILSSKKLLLSDSGFYLCAWTLDGRSGNTIYFGEGSWLTVV.